This entry lists 30 T cell receptor beta chains sequenced from one sample in a study of T-cell reconstitution after alpha-beta-depleted transplantation in children. Preparation of the TCRbeta library used unique molecular identifiers. TCRdb reanalysed the PCR reads using MiXCR and keeps one entry per CDR3 protein. The repertoire holds 250,000 to 300,000 distinct CDR3 sequences, with roughly 11% as singletons. Sequencing used peripheral blood, obtained 180 days after TCRalphabeta/CD19-depleted stem cell transplant. Source of these receptors: a male patient aged 2 to 10 who had a stem cell transplant for chronic granulomatous disease, so the T cells may come from the graft donor.

This clonotype was picked up many times. The rearrangement uses TRBV12-3 or TRBV12-4 and TRBJ1-5; no clear D gene. The CDR3 consists of 13 residues. With 2 bases removed from V and 5 bases from J, the gap between germline ends came to 7 bases. CDR3 bases: TGTGCCAGCAGTTTAATGCAGGATCAGCCCCAGCATTTT. Its translation is CASSLMQDQPQHF.

This clonotype was recorded many times. The chain combines TRBV28 with TRBJ2-3, with a weak D call TRBD2 (6 bases). The CDR3 is 15 amino acids. CDR1 is MDHEN, CDR2 SYDVKM, per germline. V lost 3 bases and J lost 1, with 11 bases in between. As DNA, the CDR3 is TGTGCCAGCAGTTTTTGGGAGGAGGGCACAGATACGCAGTATTTT. It is translated as CASSFWEEGTDTQYF.

This clonotype was observed at least ten times. The genes are TRBV12-3 or TRBV12-4 and TRBJ2-3; TRBD2 agrees at 9 bases. The CDR3 spans 15 residues. Trimming took 6 bases from V and 1 from J; bases not matched to a gene: 5. The CDR3 sequence: CASRFSSGGTDTQYF. The CDR3 nucleotides read TGTGCCAGCAGGTTTTCTAGCGGGGGCACAGATACGCAGTATTTT.

This clonotype was counted many times. V is TRBV7-8 and J is TRBJ2-1, with 8 bases matching TRBD2. The CDR3 extends over 14 amino acids. Germline trimming cut 2 bases from V and 10 bases from J; bases unmatched to any gene: 7. Germline CDR1 SGHVS, CDR2 FQNEAQ. The CDR3 sequence is CASSLTGGVREQFF. As DNA, the CDR3 is TGTGCCAGCAGCTTAACCGGGGGGGTGAGGGAGCAGTTCTTC.

This clonotype was detected many times. The rearrangement uses TRBV4-3 and TRBJ2-3; 9 bases line up with TRBD2. The CDR3 is 17 amino acids. The junction had 5 bases not matched to a gene; V was cut back by 1 base and J by 0 bases. Germline CDR1 LGHNA, CDR2 YSLEER. The CDR3 is CASSQGASGVSTDTQYF. The CDR3 nucleotides read TGCGCCAGCAGCCAAGGGGCTAGCGGGGTCAGCACAGATACGCAGTATTTT.

This clonotype occurred many times. CDR3: CASSAQGNYGYTF. The CDR3 nucleotides are TGTGCCAGCAGCGCACAGGGGAACTATGGCTACACCTTC. V gene TRBV7-9 combines with J gene TRBJ1-2; TRBD1 matches at 7 bases. The trim removed 5 bases at V and 2 bases at J, leaving 2 bases unmatched. The CDR3 is made up of 13 amino acids. CDR1 and CDR2 (germline): SEHNR, FQNEAQ (reference sequence).

This clonotype was seen many times. The J gene is TRBJ2-1, the V gene TRBV19; 7 bases match TRBD1. Germline V lookup: CDR1 LNHDA, CDR2 SQIVND (reference sequence). The length of the CDR3 is 13 residues. J was trimmed by 4 bases and V by 5 bases; bases with no gene match: 2. The CDR3 is CASSPGQYNEQFF. The CDR3 DNA reads TGTGCCAGTAGTCCGGGACAGTACAATGAGCAGTTCTTC.

This clonotype came up many times. The chain joins TRBV7-8 to TRBJ2-1, with 7 nucleotides matching TRBD2. This CDR3 contains 16 residues. CDR1 is SGHVS, CDR2 FQNEAQ, per germline. With V trimmed by 2 bases and J by 5 bases, 9 bases remained unmatched. As DNA, the CDR3 is TGTGCCAGCAGCTTATTCTGGACTAGTAGCCACAATGAGCAGTTCTTC. It yields the protein CASSLFWTSSHNEQFF.

This clonotype was observed many times. The chain combines TRBV29-1 with TRBJ2-2; 7 bases fit TRBD1. Trimming cost V 4 bases and J 6 bases; bases outside gene matches: 5. Germline CDR1 is SQVTM and CDR2 is ANQGSEA. The CDR3 consists of 13 residues. CDR3 protein: CSVGGQGAGELFF. The CDR3, as DNA: TGCAGCGTTGGCGGGCAGGGGGCCGGGGAGCTGTTTTTT.

This clonotype was found once. One end of the junction does not line up with germline, which may come from a read error. The V call is TRBV2, the J call TRBJ1-6, with D uncertain. The V gene's germline CDR1 is SNHLY and CDR2 FYNNEI. CDR3 length: 15 residues. In DNA, the CDR3 is TGTGCCAGCAGCGGCTACAACTCCTATAATTCACCCCTCCTCTTT. It codes for CASSGYNSYNSPLLF.

This clonotype was observed many times. CDR3 protein: CASSQTGNTEAFF. CDR3 coding DNA: TGCGCCAGCAGCCAGACGGGGAACACTGAAGCTTTCTTT. The V and J genes are TRBV4-1 and TRBJ1-1; no firm D call. Germline assignment: CDR1 MGHRA and CDR2 YSYEKL. The V end was cut by 3 bases, the J end by 1 base, with 6 bases between. The CDR3 consists of 13 residues.

This clonotype occurred many times. The chain employs TRBV5-1 and TRBJ2-7, with TRBD2 matching over 11 bases. V shed 1 base and J 0 bases; nucleotides not matched to a gene: 12. The CDR3 covers 19 residues. Germline V lookup: CDR1 SGHRS, CDR2 YFSETQ. The CDR3 nucleotides are TGCGCCAGCAGCTTGTTCCCCGGGCTAGCGGGAGGTCTCTCCTACGAGCAGTACTTC. As protein: CASSLFPGLAGGLSYEQYF.

At least ten counts were recorded for this clonotype. The chain employs TRBV18 and TRBJ2-7; tentative D call: TRBD2 (6 bases). The CDR3 extends over 12 amino acids. V was pared by 3 bases and J by 7 bases, with 10 bases between. The germline gives CDR1 KGHSH, CDR2 LQKENI. Here the CDR3 reads CASSPYGGEQYF. In DNA form, the CDR3 reads TGTGCCAGCTCACCTTATGGAGGGGAGCAGTACTTC. Drawing the rest from reference TRBV18 and TRBJ2-7, the complete variable domain is NAGVMQNPRHLVRRRGQEARLRCSPMKGHSHVYWYRQLPEEGLKFMVYLQKENIIDESGMPKERFSAEFPKEGPSILRIQQVVRGDSAAYFCASSPYGGEQYFGPGTRLTVT.

This clonotype was seen at least ten times. V and J are TRBV6-5 and TRBJ1-1; D is ambiguous. V was cut by 10 bases and J by 4 bases, with 10 bases left in between. This CDR3 spans 11 amino acids. From germline, CDR1 is MNHEY and CDR2 SVGAGI. DNA of the CDR3: TGTGCCACCTCGCTGGGCACTGAAGCTTTCTTT. Translated, it gives CATSLGTEAFF.

This clonotype was counted many times. The chain links TRBV6-1 to TRBJ2-3; D might be TRBD1 (5 bases). The CDR3 covers 13 residues. The germline V gene encodes CDR1 MNHNS and CDR2 SASEGT. Trimming took 5 bases from V and 5 from J, leaving 11 bases between them. CDR3 nucleotide sequence: TGTGCCAGCAGTCCAATCGACAGAGATACGCAGTATTTT. Translation gives CASSPIDRDTQYF.

The sample holds many counts of this clonotype. The rearrangement uses TRBV12-3 or TRBV12-4 and TRBJ2-1; TRBD2 matches at 7 bases. The ends lost 4 bases at V and 9 bases at J; junction bases unmatched: 6. The CDR3 consists of 13 residues. The CDR3 reads CASSSGLGGEQFF. The CDR3 nucleotides read TGTGCCAGCAGTTCCGGACTAGGTGGTGAGCAGTTCTTC.

This clonotype was seen ten or more times. This chain uses TRBV29-1 with TRBJ1-4; 8 bases are shared with TRBD1. Germline CDR1 is SQVTM and CDR2 is ANQGSEA. The CDR3 is 16 residues long. After removal of 7 bases from V and 3 bases from J, the junction contained 13 bases not matched to a gene. The CDR3 is CSATRGQGIANEKLFF. CDR3 in DNA: TGCAGCGCAACCAGGGGGCAAGGGATAGCTAATGAAAAACTGTTTTTT.

V usage is TRBV4-3 and J usage is TRBJ1-4, with D unresolved. Per germline, CDR1 LGHNA and CDR2 YSLEER. The germline V and J ends were trimmed by 4 bases and 5 bases, with 11 bases remaining between them. The CDR3 has 14 residues. CDR3 residues: CASSRGGLNEKLFF. The CDR3 DNA follows: TGCGCCAGCAGCCGAGGAGGATTAAATGAAAAACTGTTTTTT.

This clonotype has at least ten counts. This chain uses TRBV20-1 with TRBJ2-3, with 7 bases fitting TRBD2. CDR3 size: 16 residues. J was trimmed by 0 bases and V by 3 bases; bases with no gene match: 9. Germline loops: CDR1 DFQATT, CDR2 SNEGSKA (reference sequence). The CDR3 spells CSARDYLAVSTDTQYF. DNA of the CDR3: TGCAGTGCTAGGGATTACCTAGCGGTTAGCACAGATACGCAGTATTTT.

This clonotype was detected ten times or more. The J gene is TRBJ2-1, the V gene TRBV6-1, with 9 bases fitting TRBD1. Per germline, CDR1 MNHNS and CDR2 SASEGT. With V trimmed by 8 bases and J by 4 bases, 9 bases remained unmatched. There are 15 residues in the CDR3. CDR3 loop: CASGLTGTGYNEQFF. The CDR3 DNA is TGTGCCAGCGGCCTAACCGGGACAGGGTACAATGAGCAGTTCTTC.

There are many counts of this clonotype. The chain carries TRBV6-2 or TRBV6-3 and TRBJ2-5; 7 positions agree with TRBD1. The V gene's germline CDR1 is MNHEY and CDR2 SVGEGT. The V gene end was trimmed by 6 bases and the J gene end by 5 bases; junction bases not matched to a gene: 12. The CDR3 has 15 amino acids. CDR3 DNA: TGTGCCAGCAGCCATACGCCGGACAGGTGGGAGACCCAGTACTTC. This sequence encodes CASSHTPDRWETQYF.

This clonotype showed up many times. The chain employs TRBV27 and TRBJ2-3; 8 bases map to TRBD1. CDR3 length: 15 amino acids. V lost 7 bases to trimming and J lost 4 bases; unmatched junction nucleotides: 10. Per the germline V gene, CDR1 is MNHEY and CDR2 is SMNVEV (reference sequence). CDR3 nucleotide sequence: TGTGCCAGCAACCCCTCGGACAGGGTGGCAGATACGCAGTATTTT. Its translation is CASNPSDRVADTQYF.

This clonotype was recorded at least ten times. This chain connects TRBV5-1 to TRBJ2-1; the D gene could be TRBD1 or TRBD2 (5 bases each). The CDR3 consists of 16 residues. Deletions cut 2 bases from V and 1 base from J, with 13 bases between. Germline V gene sequence: CDR1 SGHRS, CDR2 YFSETQ. The CDR3 spells CASSLQSGPSYNEQFF. In DNA, the CDR3 is TGCGCCAGCAGCTTACAGTCGGGGCCTTCCTACAATGAGCAGTTCTTC.

The table lists this clonotype with many counts. The rearrangement links TRBV7-2 to TRBJ2-7, with 10 bases fitting TRBD2. Trimming removed 1 base from V and 1 base from J; junction bases left unmatched: 4. CDR3 length: 16 residues. Looked up from germline, CDR1 is SGHTA and CDR2 is FQGNSA. The CDR3 region has the DNA TGTGCCAGCAGCTTAGGGGCTAGCGGGAGTTCCTACGAGCAGTACTTC. This codes for CASSLGASGSSYEQYF. The variable domain in full, with the rest retrieved from reference TRBV7-2 and TRBJ2-7, is GAGVSQSPSNKVTEKGKDVELRCDPISGHTALYWYRQSLGQGLEFLIYFQGNSAPDKSGLPSDRFSAERTGGSVSTLTIQRTQQEDSAVYLCASSLGASGSSYEQYFGPGTRLTVT.

At least ten counts were recorded for this clonotype. This chain uses TRBV7-2 with TRBJ1-2, with 12 bases that match TRBD1. Germline lookup yields CDR1 SGHTA and CDR2 FQGNSA. Trimming cost V 2 bases and J 8 bases; bases outside gene matches: 12. CDR3 length: 17 residues. CDR3 in amino acids: CASSLQVAGQGARGYTF. CDR3 sequence (DNA): TGTGCCAGCAGCTTACAAGTCGCGGGACAGGGGGCACGGGGCTACACCTTC.

The V and J genes are TRBV7-9 and TRBJ2-5, with D hard to call. V lost 1 base and J lost 1, with 7 bases in between. CDR1 and CDR2 from the germline V gene are SEHNR and FQNEAQ (reference sequence). The CDR3 covers 14 residues. For the CDR3, the DNA is TGTGCCAGCAGCTTAGATTATCCCCAAGAGACCCAGTACTTC. Translated, it gives CASSLDYPQETQYF.

The V and J genes are TRBV12-3 or TRBV12-4 and TRBJ2-5; D tentatively fits TRBD1 or TRBD2 (5 bases each). V was pared by 8 bases and J by 2 bases, with 30 bases between. The CDR3 is 19 amino acids. The CDR3 bases are TGTGCCAGCTGTTCCCTCACTCCCTCCGACGGGGCACTTCAAGAGACCCAGTACTTC. Protein sequence: CASCSLTPSDGALQETQYF.

This clonotype was seen ten or more times. The chain combines TRBV29-1 with TRBJ2-7; a weak D match, TRBD1 (6 bases). From germline, CDR1 is SQVTM and CDR2 ANQGSEA. V gave up 5 bases and J gave up 3 bases, with 8 bases separating them. This CDR3 comprises 11 residues. For the CDR3, the DNA is TGCAGCGTTACAGGGTTCTACGAGCAGTACTTC. Translated, it gives CSVTGFYEQYF.

This clonotype showed up many times. This rearrangement joins TRBV12-3 or TRBV12-4 to TRBJ1-1, with 7 nucleotides matching TRBD1. V lost 8 bases to trimming and J lost 7 bases; unmatched junction nucleotides: 10. The CDR3 spans 13 residues. The CDR3 spells CASGPLTGIEAFF. The CDR3 region has the DNA TGTGCCAGCGGCCCCCTGACAGGGATTGAAGCTTTCTTT.

Ten or more counts support this clonotype. The genes are TRBV29-1 and TRBJ2-3, with a tentative D call TRBD2 (5 bases). The CDR3 spans 13 residues. Trimming removed 4 bases at V and 4 bases at J, with 12 bases between. CDR1 is SQVTM, CDR2 ANQGSEA, per germline. CDR3 loop: CSVAEGKADTQYF. In DNA, the CDR3 is TGCAGCGTTGCAGAGGGTAAGGCAGATACGCAGTATTTT.